These T cell receptor beta chains were read from a single sample in a study of cytotoxic CD8 clonotypes in ibrutinib-treated CLL. TCRdb keeps only in-frame clones here, not all; method: immunoSEQ multiplex PCR. The table lists roughly 160,000 clones, approximately 77% of them singletons. The sequencing here drew on PBMCs, taken after 12 months of ibrutinib treatment. The source of these receptors is a human donor with chronic lymphocytic leukemia. Both conserved end residues are part of each CDR3. A D gene is named only where the DNA matches it firmly. Expanded clones get a size class; other rows say once, few or many, or leave the size out.

>TRBJ2-3|TRBD2|TRBV5-1|-
TGCGCCAGCAGCAGGTCGGGGGGGCCTTTAGCAGATACGCAGTATTTT
CASSRSGGPLADTQYF
>TRBJ1-3|TRBD1|TRBV2|-
TGTGCCAGCAGCGAACAGGGGAATGGAAACACCATATATTTT
CASSEQGNGNTIYF
>TRBJ2-7|-|TRBV7-2|-
TGTGCCAGCAGCTTAGGTATAGAGCAGTACTTC
CASSLGIEQYF
>TRBJ1-5|-|TRBV27|-
TGTGCCAGCAGTTTAAACAGAAACGGGGGCTATCAGCCCCAGCATTTT
CASSLNRNGGYQPQHF
>TRBJ1-1|-|TRBV5-1|once
TGCGCCAGCAGACATGACTCAACCAACACTGAAGCTTTCTTT
CASRHDSTNTEAFF
>TRBJ2-5|TRBD2|TRBV5-6|-
TGTGCCAGCAGCCGTAGCGGGGGGGCCCAAGGCGACCAGTACTTC
CASSRSGGAQGDQYF
>TRBJ1-5|-|TRBV29-1|-
TGCAGCGTCTTAGGCGGGACCAATAATCAGCCCCAGCATTTT
CSVLGGTNNQPQHF
>TRBJ2-7|TRBD2|TRBV9|few
TGTGCCAGCAGCGTAGATCAGCGGGACCTTCAGTACTTC
CASSVDQRDLQYF
>TRBJ1-2|-|TRBV4-2|-
TGTGCCAGCAGCCGCCTGGCGGGGACGAATGGCTACACCTTC
CASSRLAGTNGYTF
>TRBJ1-2|-|TRBV6-5|-
TGTGCCAGCAGTCTCGGACAGCTTTCGTATGGCTACACCTTC
CASSLGQLSYGYTF
>TRBJ1-1|-|TRBV5-1|-
TGCGCCAGCAGCTTGCAGGGGCAAGGCACTGAAGCTTTCTTT
CASSLQGQGTEAFF
>TRBJ2-5|-|TRBV4-1|-
TGCGCCAGCAGCCCCGGACTAGGACAGATACCACAAGAGACCCAGTACTTC
CASSPGLGQIPQETQYF
>TRBJ1-4|-|TRBV27|-
TGTGCCAGCAGTTTGTTTTACCGGTCAACTAATGAAAAACTGTTTTTT
CASSLFYRSTNEKLFF
>TRBJ1-1|-|TRBV5-1|-
TGCGCCAGCAGCTTGGATCGGGAGGAAGCTTTCTTT
CASSLDREEAFF
>TRBJ1-1|-|TRBV2|-
TGTGCCAGCAATGGCAGGGCCGGCACTGAAGCTTTCTTT
CASNGRAGTEAFF
>TRBJ2-7|-|TRBV27|-
TGTGCCAGCAGTTTATTGCGACCCTCGGGAAACTCCTACGAGCAGTACTTC
CASSLLRPSGNSYEQYF
>TRBJ2-6|-|TRBV4-2|-
TGTGCCAGCAGCCAAGATCGCGGCAGGGCAATCTCTGGGGCCAACGTCCTGACTTTC
CASSQDRGRAISGANVLTF
>TRBJ2-7|-|TRBV19|many
TGTGCCACCCGGGACACAGAGTCTTTTAGGTCCTACGAGCAGTACTTC
CATRDTESFRSYEQYF
>TRBJ1-2|-|TRBV13|-
TGTGCCAGCAGCTTAGACAGGGCCTCTAACTATGGCTACACCTTC
CASSLDRASNYGYTF
>TRBJ1-2|TRBD1|TRBV6-6|few
TGTGCCAGCACCAGACAGGGGGCGGATGGCTACACCTTC
CASTRQGADGYTF
>TRBJ2-7|-|TRBV27|-
TGTGCCAGCAGTTTATCTGGGGCGTGGGGGGGGCGGGTAGAGCAGTACTTC
CASSLSGAWGGRVEQYF
>TRBJ1-3|-|TRBV7-2|-
TGTGCCAGCAGCTTAGTGGCGGACGCTGGAAACACCATATATTTT
CASSLVADAGNTIYF
>TRBJ2-3|-|TRBV11-3|-
TGTGCCAGCAGCTTAGGTACAGATCTTAGCACAGATACGCAGTATTTT
CASSLGTDLSTDTQYF
>TRBJ2-5|TRBD2|TRBV27|once
TGTGCCAGCAGTTCCAGGACTAGCGGGGGGGCCAGAGAGACCCAGTACTTC
CASSSRTSGGARETQYF
>TRBJ2-1|-|TRBV3-2|-
TGTGGGGGATATGAGCAGTTCTTC
CGGYEQFF
>TRBJ1-1|-|TRBV28|once
TGTGCCAGCAGTTTCGGGGCCGCTACTGAAGCTTTCTTT
CASSFGAATEAFF
>TRBJ2-1|TRBD2|TRBV5-4|-
TGTGCCAGCAGCCTTGGATTAGCGGGACCGGCCTACAATGAGCAGTTCTTC
CASSLGLAGPAYNEQFF
>TRBJ1-3|-|TRBV9|-
TGTGCCAGCAGCGGGACTCAGAGTTTTTCAGCTGGAAACACCATATATTTT
CASSGTQSFSAGNTIYF
>TRBJ2-1|TRBD1|TRBV2|-
TGTGCCAGCAGCAGGGACAGGGGGCAGTTCTTC
CASSRDRGQFF
>TRBJ2-7|TRBD2|TRBV4-2|-
TGTGCCAGCAGCCATCGGACTAGCGGGGGGGCTCACGAGCAGTACTTC
CASSHRTSGGAHEQYF
>TRBJ2-1|-|TRBV11-3|-
TGTGCCAGCACCCCCGGGTCCTACAATGAGCAGTTCTTC
CASTPGSYNEQFF
>TRBJ2-1|TRBD1|TRBV15|-
TGTGCCACCAGCACCGGGACAGGACCCTACAATGAGCAGTTCTTC
CATSTGTGPYNEQFF
>TRBJ2-3|TRBD2|TRBV29-1|-
TGCAGCGTCACGACTAGCGGGAGCGCAGATACGCAGTATTTT
CSVTTSGSADTQYF
>TRBJ2-1|-|TRBV7-2|-
TGTGCCAGCAGCTTAGCGGGCCTACGGGAGCAGTTCTTC
CASSLAGLREQFF
>TRBJ1-5|-|TRBV19|-
TGTGCCAGTAGTATATGGGGCCCGAACTATAGCAATCAGCCCCAGCATTTT
CASSIWGPNYSNQPQHF
>TRBJ2-5|TRBD1|TRBV19|-
TGTGCCAGTAGTTCAGCATCCGGGACAGGGACCGGGACCCAGTACTTC
CASSSASGTGTGTQYF
>TRBJ2-1|-|TRBV5-5|-
TGTGCCAGCAGCTCGACCGGGACACCGAACAATGAGCAGTTCTTC
CASSSTGTPNNEQFF
>TRBJ2-7|-|TRBV5-1|-
TGCGCCAGCAGCTTGGTGGGCTACGAGCAGTACTTC
CASSLVGYEQYF
>TRBJ2-7|-|TRBV2|-
TGTGCCAGCAGCTCGGGGTCCCGGTTTTCGCAGTACTTC
CASSSGSRFSQYF
>TRBJ2-7|-|TRBV2|-
TGTGCCAGCAGGCCGACACGTGGCGAGCAGTACTTC
CASRPTRGEQYF
>TRBJ2-7|-|TRBV7-3|-
TGTGCCAGCAGCTTGTTGGGGGGGCCCTACGAGCAGTACTTC
CASSLLGGPYEQYF
>TRBJ1-2|-|TRBV30|-
TGTGCCTGGGCCCGGCCGGGTGGCTACACCTTC
CAWARPGGYTF
>TRBJ2-7|TRBD1|TRBV7-7|-
TGTGCCAGCAGCCAATGGACAGGGGGCTCCTACGAGCAGTACTTC
CASSQWTGGSYEQYF
>TRBJ1-1|-|TRBV7-8|once
TGTGCCAGCAGCTTAGCTCAATCGGGCGCTGAAGCTTTCTTT
CASSLAQSGAEAFF
>TRBJ1-2|-|TRBV28|-
TGTGCCAGCAGCTCCCGGGGTCCGGCCAACGAACACCCTAACTATGGCTACACCTTC
CASSSRGPANEHPNYGYTF
>TRBJ1-5|-|TRBV7-2|few
TGTGCCAGCAGCTCAGACAGGTATAATCAGCCCCAGCATTTT
CASSSDRYNQPQHF
>TRBJ1-2|-|TRBV11-3|-
TGTGCCAGCAGCTCTACTTGGTATGGCTACACCTTC
CASSSTWYGYTF
>TRBJ2-1|-|TRBV5-1|-
TGCGCCAGCAACCCTGCCGGGGGCGCGGAGCAGTTCTTC
CASNPAGGAEQFF
>TRBJ1-4|-|TRBV4-3|-
TGCGCCAGCAGTCGAAGGCAGCCCAACGAAGCAGCTCATGAAAAACTGTTTTTT
CASSRRQPNEAAHEKLFF
>TRBJ2-7|TRBD2|TRBV5-5|-
TGTGCCAGCAGCTTGGTAGCGGGGGACTCCTACGAGCAGTACTTC
CASSLVAGDSYEQYF
>TRBJ2-1|TRBD2|TRBV2|-
TGTGCCAGCAGTGCGACTAGCGGGAGATATGAGCAGTTCTTC
CASSATSGRYEQFF
>TRBJ1-2|-|TRBV18|-
TGTGCCAGCTCACCACCGACGAGGGATGGCTACACCTTC
CASSPPTRDGYTF
>TRBJ2-1|-|TRBV5-6|-
TGTGCCAGCAGCGCAGGCGATGAGCAGTTCTTC
CASSAGDEQFF